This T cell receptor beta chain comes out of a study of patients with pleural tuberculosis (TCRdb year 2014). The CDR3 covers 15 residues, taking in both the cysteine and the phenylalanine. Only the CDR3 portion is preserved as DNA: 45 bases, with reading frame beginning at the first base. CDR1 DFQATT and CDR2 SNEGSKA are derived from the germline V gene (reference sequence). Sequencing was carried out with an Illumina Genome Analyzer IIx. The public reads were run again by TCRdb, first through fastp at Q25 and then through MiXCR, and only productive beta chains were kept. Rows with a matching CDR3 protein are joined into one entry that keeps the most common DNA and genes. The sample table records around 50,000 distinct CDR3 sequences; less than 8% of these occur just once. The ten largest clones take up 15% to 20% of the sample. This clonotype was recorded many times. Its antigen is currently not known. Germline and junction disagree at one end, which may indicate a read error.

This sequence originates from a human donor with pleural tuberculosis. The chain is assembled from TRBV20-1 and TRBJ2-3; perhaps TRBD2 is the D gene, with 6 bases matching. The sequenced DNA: TGCAGTGCTGGAGACTTAACTAGCCCCACAGATACGCAGTATTTT. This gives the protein CSAGDLTSPTDTQYF.